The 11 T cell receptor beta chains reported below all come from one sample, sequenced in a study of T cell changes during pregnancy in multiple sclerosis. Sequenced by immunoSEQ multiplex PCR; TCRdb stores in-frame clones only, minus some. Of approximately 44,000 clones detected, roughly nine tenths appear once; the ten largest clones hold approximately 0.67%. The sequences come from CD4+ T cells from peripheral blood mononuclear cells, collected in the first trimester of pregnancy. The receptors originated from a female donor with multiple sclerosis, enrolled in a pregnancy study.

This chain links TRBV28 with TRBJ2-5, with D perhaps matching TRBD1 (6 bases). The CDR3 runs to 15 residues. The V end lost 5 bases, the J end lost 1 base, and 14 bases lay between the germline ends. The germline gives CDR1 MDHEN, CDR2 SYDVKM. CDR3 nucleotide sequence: TGTGCCAGCAGTGGAACGGACAGATTCCAAGAGACCCAGTACTTC. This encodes CASSGTDRFQETQYF. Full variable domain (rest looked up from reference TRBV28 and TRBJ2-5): DVKVTQSSRYLVKRTGEKVFLECVQDMDHENMFWYRQDPGLGLRLIYFSYDVKMKEKGDIPEGYSVSREKKERFSLILESASTNQTSMYLCASSGTDRFQETQYFGPGTRLLVL.

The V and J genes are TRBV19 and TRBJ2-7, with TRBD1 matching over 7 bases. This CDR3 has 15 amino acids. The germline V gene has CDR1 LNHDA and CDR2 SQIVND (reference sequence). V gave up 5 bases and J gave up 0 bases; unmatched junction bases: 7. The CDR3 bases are TGTGCCAGTAGTTCATCCGGGACAGTCTCCTACGAGCAGTACTTC. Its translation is CASSSSGTVSYEQYF.

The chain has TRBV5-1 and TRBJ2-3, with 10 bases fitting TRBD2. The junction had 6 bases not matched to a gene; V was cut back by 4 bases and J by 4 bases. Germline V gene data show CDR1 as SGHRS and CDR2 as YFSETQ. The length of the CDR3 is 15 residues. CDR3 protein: CASSLSGRTSDTQYF. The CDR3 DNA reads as TGCGCCAGCAGCCTTAGCGGGAGGACCTCAGATACGCAGTATTTT.

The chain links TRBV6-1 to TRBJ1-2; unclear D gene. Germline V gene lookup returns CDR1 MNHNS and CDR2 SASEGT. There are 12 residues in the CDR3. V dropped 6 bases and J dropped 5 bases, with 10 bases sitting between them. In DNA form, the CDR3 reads TGTGCCAGCAGCGACCACAGATATGGCTACACCTTC. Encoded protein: CASSDHRYGYTF.

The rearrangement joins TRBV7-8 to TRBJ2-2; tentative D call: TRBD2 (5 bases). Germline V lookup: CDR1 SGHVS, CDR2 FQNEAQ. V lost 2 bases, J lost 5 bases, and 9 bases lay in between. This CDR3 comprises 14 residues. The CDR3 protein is CASSLNPGTGELFF. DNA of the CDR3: TGTGCCAGCAGCTTAAATCCGGGAACCGGGGAGCTGTTTTTT.

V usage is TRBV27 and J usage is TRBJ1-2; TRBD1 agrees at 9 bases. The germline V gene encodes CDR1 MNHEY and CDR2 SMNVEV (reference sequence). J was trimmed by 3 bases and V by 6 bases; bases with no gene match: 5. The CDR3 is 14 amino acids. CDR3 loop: CASRQTGGDYGYTF. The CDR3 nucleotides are TGTGCCAGCAGGCAGACAGGGGGGGACTATGGCTACACCTTC.

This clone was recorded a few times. CDR3 nucleotide sequence: TGTGCCAGCAGCTCCCCCGGGGGGTACGCTGAAGCTTTCTTT. Its protein product is CASSSPGGYAEAFF. The rearrangement links TRBV7-9 to TRBJ1-1; TRBD1 might be the D (5 bases). V dropped 4 bases and J dropped 6 bases, with 15 bases sitting between them. The V gene's germline CDR1 is SEHNR and CDR2 FQNEAQ (reference sequence). The CDR3 runs to 14 residues.

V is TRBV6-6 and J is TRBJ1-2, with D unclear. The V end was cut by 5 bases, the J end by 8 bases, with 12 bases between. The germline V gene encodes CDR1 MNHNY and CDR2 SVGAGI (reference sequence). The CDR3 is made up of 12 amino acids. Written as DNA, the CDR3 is TGTGCCAGCAGTCCCCAAGCGGGGGGCTACACCTTC. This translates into CASSPQAGGYTF.

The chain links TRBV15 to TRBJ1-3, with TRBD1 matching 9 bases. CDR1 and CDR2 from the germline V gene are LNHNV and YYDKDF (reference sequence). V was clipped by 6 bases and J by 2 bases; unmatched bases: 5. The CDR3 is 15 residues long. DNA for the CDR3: TGTGCCACCAGTCCGGACAGGGGCCCTGGAAACACCATATATTTT. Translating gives CATSPDRGPGNTIYF.

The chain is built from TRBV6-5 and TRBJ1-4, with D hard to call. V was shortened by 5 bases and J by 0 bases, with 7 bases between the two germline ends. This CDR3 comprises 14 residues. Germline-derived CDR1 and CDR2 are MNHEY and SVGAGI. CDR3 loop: CASSPTTTNEKLFF. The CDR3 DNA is TGTGCCAGCAGTCCCACAACAACTAATGAAAAACTGTTTTTT.

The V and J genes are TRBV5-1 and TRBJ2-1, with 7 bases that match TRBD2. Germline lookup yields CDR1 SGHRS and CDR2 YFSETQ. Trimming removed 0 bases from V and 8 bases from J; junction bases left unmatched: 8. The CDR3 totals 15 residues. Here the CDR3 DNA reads TGCGCCAGCAGCTTGGTCTTGTCACTAGCGCATGAGCAGTTCTTC. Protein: CASSLVLSLAHEQFF.